Listed below are T cell receptor beta chains from one sample, sequenced in a study of blood T cell repertoires in COVID-19. Generated by immunoSEQ multiplex PCR, the TCRdb table keeps only in-frame clones and is missing some. The table lists about 78,000 clones, 84% of them singletons. The specimen sequenced was peripheral blood. These receptors all stem from a man aged 50 or older with acute or convalescent COVID-19. Each CDR3 is given with its conserved first and last residue. The D gene is left open where the match is weak. Clone size is stated in some rows and not others, as once, few, many or a class when expanded.

d_call j_call v_call clone_size cdr3_length cdr3_nt cdr3_aa
TRBD1 TRBJ2-3 TRBV11-3 few 15 TGTGCCAGCAGCTCCCGGACAGGGGGAACAGATACGCAGTATTTT CASSSRTGGTDTQYF
TRBD2 TRBJ2-1 TRBV11-2 once 15 TGTGCCAGCAGCTTAGTAGCGGGAGGGGAAAATGAGCAGTTCTTC CASSLVAGGENEQFF
TRBD1 TRBJ1-2 TRBV5-4 NA 14 TGTGCCAGCAGTCTCAAGGGGACAGCCTATGGCTACACCTTC CASSLKGTAYGYTF
NA TRBJ1-2 TRBV10-2 few 17 TGCGCCAGCAGTGAAGAGGTGCCCGCAGTGAGTAACTATGGCTACACCTTC CASSEEVPAVSNYGYTF
NA TRBJ2-7 TRBV19 NA 18 TGTGCCAGTAGCACCCTCACCACCAGGGGGGTGCGCACCTACGAGCAGTACTTC CASSTLTTRGVRTYEQYF
TRBD2 TRBJ2-7 TRBV3-1/TRBV3-2 NA 15 TGTGCCAGCAGCCACCCGGGACTAGCGAACCACGAGCAGTACTTC CASSHPGLANHEQYF
TRBD1 TRBJ2-3 TRBV9 NA 16 TGTGCCAGCAGCTCCCAGGGGGTTTATGGGACAGATACGCAGTATTTT CASSSQGVYGTDTQYF
TRBD1 TRBJ1-5 TRBV5-6 NA 14 TGTGCCAGCAGCTTTAAGGGGGCCGTTCAGCCCCAGCATTTT CASSFKGAVQPQHF
TRBD1 TRBJ2-1 TRBV30 NA 14 TGTGCCTGGAGTTCGCAGGGGGTCTACAATGAGCAGTTCTTC CAWSSQGVYNEQFF
TRBD1 TRBJ1-5 TRBV2 few 14 TGTGCCAGCAGTAGGACAGGTAGCAATCAGCCCCAGCATTTT CASSRTGSNQPQHF
TRBD2 TRBJ2-7 TRBV3-1/TRBV3-2 few 15 TGTGCCAGCAGCCAAGGGCTAGCGGGAGCACGCGAGCAGTACTTC CASSQGLAGAREQYF
NA TRBJ1-2 TRBV6-2/TRBV6-3 NA 14 TGTGCCAGCAGTCTGTTAGAGGAAGTTGGCGGCTACACCTTC CASSLLEEVGGYTF
NA TRBJ1-1 TRBV7-2 NA 18 TGTGCCAGCAGCTTTCTGGGCCTCCTTGGCAGCTATCCGACTGAAGCTTTCTTT CASSFLGLLGSYPTEAFF
TRBD2 TRBJ2-7 TRBV12-5 NA 21 TGTGCTTGTGGTTGGGTACGGGTGTGGGGGTGGGGCGCGGGAGGTGGGTACGAGCAGTACTTC CACGWVRVWGWGAGGGYEQYF
NA TRBJ1-3 TRBV5-1 NA 14 TGCGCCAGCAGCTCAACCAGCTCTGGAAACACCATATATTTT CASSSTSSGNTIYF
TRBD1 TRBJ1-5 TRBV19 NA 15 TGTGCCAGTAGTATTCAGACAGGGGGCTTGCAGCCCCAGCATTTT CASSIQTGGLQPQHF
TRBD2 TRBJ2-5 TRBV30 NA 15 TGTGCCTGGGGGGGGGTAGGACTAGCAGAAGAGACCCAGTACTTC CAWGGVGLAEETQYF
TRBD1 TRBJ2-7 TRBV28 NA 13 TGTGCCAGCACGAGGACAGGGAGCAACGAGCAGTACTTC CASTRTGSNEQYF
TRBD1 TRBJ1-4 TRBV28 NA 15 TGTGCCAGCAGTTTAGGGACAGGGGTCTATTTAGAACTGTTTTTT CASSLGTGVYLELFF
TRBD1 TRBJ1-6 TRBV19 NA 15 TGTGCCAGTAGTATGACAGGGGGTTCCAATTCACCCCTCCACTTT CASSMTGGSNSPLHF
NA TRBJ2-1 TRBV4-1 once 15 TGCGCCAGCAGCCAATCCCCGGTACTGGGAGATGAGCAGTTCTTC CASSQSPVLGDEQFF
NA TRBJ2-7 TRBV30 once 15 TGTGCCTGGAGTGTGCGGGTCAGTCGTTCCTACGAGCAGTACTTC CAWSVRVSRSYEQYF
TRBD2 TRBJ2-2 TRBV3-1/TRBV3-2 NA 16 TGTGCCAGCAGCCGCCTAGCGGGGGGGCGTACCGGGGAGCTGTTTTTT CASSRLAGGRTGELFF
NA TRBJ2-1 TRBV4-1 few 14 TGCGCCAGCAGCCACCTGACAGGAGACAATGAGCAGTTCTTC CASSHLTGDNEQFF
NA TRBJ1-1 TRBV11-3 NA 14 TGTGCCAGCAGCTTTACAGATATGAACACTGAAGCTTTCTTT CASSFTDMNTEAFF
TRBD1 TRBJ2-7 TRBV4-2 NA 15 TGTGCCAGCAGCCAAGCCACGACAGGGGAACCCGAGCAGTACTTC CASSQATTGEPEQYF
NA TRBJ1-1 TRBV29-1 NA 14 TGCAGCGTTCCCCTCGGGGGGCGAAGCACTGAAGCTTTCTTT CSVPLGGRSTEAFF
TRBD1 TRBJ1-1 TRBV28 few 13 TGTGCCAGTAAGACAGGGGGCTTCACTGAAGCTTTCTTT CASKTGGFTEAFF
NA TRBJ1-2 TRBV21-1 NA 14 TGTGCCAGCAGCAAACCGGGACAGCTCTATGGCTACACCTTC CASSKPGQLYGYTF
TRBD2 TRBJ2-7 TRBV10-3 NA 15 TGTGCCATCAGTGATGGTAGCGGGAGAAGAGGTGAGCAGTACTTC CAISDGSGRRGEQYF
TRBD1 TRBJ2-4 TRBV12-3/TRBV12-4 NA 13 TGTGCCAGCAGGACAGGGCCCAAAAACATTCAGTACTTC CASRTGPKNIQYF
TRBD2 TRBJ2-1 TRBV18 NA 14 TGTGCCAGCTCAGGGACTATAGGGAAGAATGAGCAGTTCTTC CASSGTIGKNEQFF